The 10 T cell receptor beta chains below come from one sample, sequenced in a study of T cells expressing NK-cell markers. Following a re-call of the 5' RACE reads, TCRdb has one entry per CDR3 protein and lacks DNA. The table lists a few hundred thousand distinct CDR3 sequences. The specimen was blood T cells: a sorted CD56 or NKG2C T cell subset, CD4+ or CD8+ T cells, or bulk PBMC T cells (not recorded which). The receptors were sampled from a woman between 50 and 59 years old in good health.

J is TRBJ2-1 and V is TRBV28; TCRdb calls TRBD2, which cannot be checked without DNA. The CDR3 runs to 17 residues. Germline V gives CDR1 MDHEN, CDR2 SYDVKM. This CDR3 is CASRLAGGLNKGNEQFF.

The gene calls are TRBV7-3 and TRBJ2-3; TCRdb proposes TRBD2, but this gene call is untestable without DNA. Germline CDR1 SGHTA, CDR2 FQGTGA. This CDR3 spans 14 amino acids. The CDR3 is CATSRRGAQDTQYF.

The CDR3 sequence: CASSQDGVTGGIDTQYF. The chain couples TRBV4-1 to TRBJ2-3; the D call of TRBD1 rests on TCRdb alone, since no DNA is present to check it. The CDR3 is made up of 17 amino acids. Germline V lookup: CDR1 MGHRA, CDR2 YSYEKL.

V gene TRBV11-3 combines with J gene TRBJ2-7; TCRdb lists TRBD2, though no DNA is available to test this call. Germline loops: CDR1 SGHNT, CDR2 YENEEA. There are 14 residues in the CDR3. The CDR3 protein is CASSSTSSPYEQYF.

V is TRBV6-2 or TRBV6-3 and J is TRBJ2-1; TCRdb picks TRBD1, but there is no DNA to check that call. The germline gives CDR1 MNHEY, CDR2 SVGEGT. This CDR3 is 15 amino acids long. The CDR3 sequence: CASWAPGTPRNEQFF.

The rearrangement uses TRBV6-6 and TRBJ2-1; TCRdb reports TRBD1, a call that lacks DNA to check it against. Germline lookup yields CDR1 MNHNY and CDR2 SVGAGI (reference sequence). The CDR3 loop spans 15 amino acids. CDR3 sequence: CASSSGEDGDNEQFF.

J is TRBJ2-7 and V is TRBV14; TCRdb calls TRBD2, which cannot be checked without DNA. Per germline, CDR1 SGHDN and CDR2 FVKESK. This CDR3 spans 15 amino acids. The CDR3 reads CASSHPGTSNYEQYF.

This sequence joins TRBV18 and TRBJ2-3; there is no DNA to check the TCRdb D call of TRBD2. The CDR3 totals 17 residues. Looked up from germline, CDR1 is KGHSH and CDR2 is LQKENI. CDR3 sequence: CASSPLGLGASTDTQYF.

This chain connects TRBV14 to TRBJ2-7; TCRdb lists TRBD1, though no DNA is available to test this call. Per the germline V gene, CDR1 is SGHDN and CDR2 is FVKESK. The CDR3 extends over 14 amino acids. The CDR3 sequence is CASSPPGAGREQYF.

V gene TRBV11-2 combines with J gene TRBJ2-1; the D call of TRBD2 rests on TCRdb alone, since no DNA is present to check it. CDR3 length: 16 residues. Germline V gene sequence: CDR1 SGHAT, CDR2 FQNNGV. The CDR3 region is CASSLDRAGGPNEQFF.